The TCR beta chain under discussion was sequenced for a study of response to subunit inactivated influenza vaccine. Each CDR3 protein gets one entry after TCRdb re-called the RT-PCR reads with MiXCR. The sample lists 500,000 to 550,000 distinct CDR3 sequences, around 21% occurring once. CDR1 and CDR2 (germline): SGHRS, YFSETQ. V dropped 3 bases and J dropped 5; count of bases not matched to a gene: 11. This CDR3 spans 16 amino acids. This clonotype has only a few counts. The data were also submitted as part of a second study, on T cells expressing NK-cell markers. Turning to that study: Libraries used 5'RACE template switching adding universal primer site and UMIs. CD8+ T cells in over five donors included dominant NKG2C+ clonotypes at about 1.0-8%. No clear determination of HCMV specificity was made for expanded NKG2C+ T cell clones.

The sequence came from a man in his fifties who received an inactivated influenza vaccine. The V and J genes are TRBV5-1 and TRBJ1-2; TRBD1 aligns across 9 bases. The sequencing here drew on CD4+ T cells sorted from PBMCs, taken 11 to 12 days after vaccination. The CDR3 region has the DNA TGCGCCAGCAGCTCGGGACAGGGATCAGGCGGGTATGGCTACACCTTC. Translation gives CASSSGQGSGGYGYTF.